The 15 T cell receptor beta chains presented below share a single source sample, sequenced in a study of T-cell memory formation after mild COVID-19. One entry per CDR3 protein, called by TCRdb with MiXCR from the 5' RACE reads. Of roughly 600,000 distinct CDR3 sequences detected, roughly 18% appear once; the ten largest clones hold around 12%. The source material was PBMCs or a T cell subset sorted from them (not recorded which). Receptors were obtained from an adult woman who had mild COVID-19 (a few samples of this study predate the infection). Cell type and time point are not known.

CDR3 sequence reads: CATSRGGRANEKLFF. CDR3 nucleotide sequence: TGTGCCACCAGCAGAGGGGGGAGAGCTAATGAAAAACTGTTTTTT. The chain recombines TRBV15 with TRBJ1-4, with D maybe TRBD1 (5 bases). Trimming shortened V by 1 base and J by 3 bases, and 9 bases separated the two germline ends. The CDR3 spans 15 residues. The germline V gene has CDR1 LNHNV and CDR2 YYDKDF (reference sequence).

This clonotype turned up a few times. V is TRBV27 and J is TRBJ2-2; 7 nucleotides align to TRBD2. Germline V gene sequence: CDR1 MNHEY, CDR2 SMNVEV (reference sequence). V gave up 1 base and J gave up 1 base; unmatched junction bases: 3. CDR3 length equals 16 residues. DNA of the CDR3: TGTGCCAGCAGTTTATGGTCGGGAGGGAACACCGGGGAGCTGTTTTTT. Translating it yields CASSLWSGGNTGELFF.

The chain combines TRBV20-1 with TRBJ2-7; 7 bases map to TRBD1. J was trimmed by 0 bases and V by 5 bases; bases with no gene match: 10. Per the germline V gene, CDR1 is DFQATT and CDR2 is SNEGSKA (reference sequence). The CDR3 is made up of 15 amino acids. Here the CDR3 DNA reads TGCAGTGCTTGGACGCCGGGACAGAGCTCCTACGAGCAGTACTTC. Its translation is CSAWTPGQSSYEQYF.

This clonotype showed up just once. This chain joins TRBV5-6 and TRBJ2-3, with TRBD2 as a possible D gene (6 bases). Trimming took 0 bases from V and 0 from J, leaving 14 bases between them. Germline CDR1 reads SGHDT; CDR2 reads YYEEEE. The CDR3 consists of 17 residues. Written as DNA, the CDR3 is TGTGCCAGCAGCTTGGCTCGACTAGACCTTAGCACAGATACGCAGTATTTT. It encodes CASSLARLDLSTDTQYF.

In DNA, the CDR3 is TGTGCCAGCGGACAGGGCCTATCCTATGGCTACACCTTC. Translating gives CASGQGLSYGYTF. V is TRBV12-3 or TRBV12-4 and J is TRBJ1-2, with 8 bases that match TRBD1. The CDR3 spans 13 residues. V trimming: 8 bases; J trimming: 4 bases; junction bases outside the gene matches: 6.

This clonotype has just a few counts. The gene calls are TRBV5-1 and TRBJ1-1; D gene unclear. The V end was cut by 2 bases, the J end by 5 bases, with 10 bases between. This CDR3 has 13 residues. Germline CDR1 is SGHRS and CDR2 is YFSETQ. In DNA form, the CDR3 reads TGCGCCAGCAGCTTTATAGGCGATACTGAAGCTTTCTTT. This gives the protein CASSFIGDTEAFF.

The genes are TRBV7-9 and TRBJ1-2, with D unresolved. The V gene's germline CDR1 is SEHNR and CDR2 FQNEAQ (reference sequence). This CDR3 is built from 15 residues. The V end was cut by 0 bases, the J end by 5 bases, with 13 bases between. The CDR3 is CASSLANSAGYGYTF. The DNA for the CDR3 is TGTGCCAGCAGCTTAGCCAACTCGGCGGGTTATGGCTACACCTTC. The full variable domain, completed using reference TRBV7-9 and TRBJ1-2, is DTGVSQNPRHKITKRGQNVTFRCDPISEHNRLYWYRQTLGQGPEFLTYFQNEAQLEKSRLLSDRFSAERPKGSFSTLEIQRTEQGDSAMYLCASSLANSAGYGYTFGSGTRLTVV.

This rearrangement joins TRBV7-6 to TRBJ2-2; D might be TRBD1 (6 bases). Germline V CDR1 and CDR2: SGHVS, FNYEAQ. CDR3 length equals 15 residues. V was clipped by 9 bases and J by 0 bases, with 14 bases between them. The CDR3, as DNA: TGTGCCAGTCGAGAGGGGGTTACGAACACCGGGGAGCTGTTTTTT. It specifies CASREGVTNTGELFF.

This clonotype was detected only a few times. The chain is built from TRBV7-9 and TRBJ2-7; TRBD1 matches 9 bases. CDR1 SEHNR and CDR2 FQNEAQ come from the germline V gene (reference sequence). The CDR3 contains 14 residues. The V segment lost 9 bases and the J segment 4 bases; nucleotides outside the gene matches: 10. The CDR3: CASGLGTGPYEQYF. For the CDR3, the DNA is TGTGCCAGTGGATTGGGGACAGGGCCGTACGAGCAGTACTTC. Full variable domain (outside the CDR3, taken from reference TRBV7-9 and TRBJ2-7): DTGVSQNPRHKITKRGQNVTFRCDPISEHNRLYWYRQTLGQGPEFLTYFQNEAQLEKSRLLSDRFSAERPKGSFSTLEIQRTEQGDSAMYLCASGLGTGPYEQYFGPGTRLTVT.

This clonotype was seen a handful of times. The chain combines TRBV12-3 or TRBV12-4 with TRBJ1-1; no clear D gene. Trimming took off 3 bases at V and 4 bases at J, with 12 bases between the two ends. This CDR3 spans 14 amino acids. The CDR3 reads CASSLEEGLTEAFF. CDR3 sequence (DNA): TGTGCCAGCAGTTTGGAGGAAGGGCTCACTGAAGCTTTCTTT.

The CDR3 coding sequence is TGTGCCTGGAGGTATAGCGGGAGTAGCACAGATACGCAGTATTTT. It translates to CAWRYSGSSTDTQYF. The rearrangement joins TRBV30 to TRBJ2-3; 9 nucleotides align to TRBD2. CDR1 is GTSNPN and CDR2 is SVGIG in the germline V gene (reference sequence). CDR3 length: 15 residues. With V trimmed by 3 bases and J by 0 bases, 4 bases remained unmatched.

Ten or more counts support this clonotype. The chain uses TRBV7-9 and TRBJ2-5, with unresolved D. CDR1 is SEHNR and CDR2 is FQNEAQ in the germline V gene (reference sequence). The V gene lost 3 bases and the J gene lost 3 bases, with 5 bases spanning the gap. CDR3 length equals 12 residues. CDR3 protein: CASSLQKETQYF. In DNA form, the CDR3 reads TGTGCCAGCAGCTTGCAGAAAGAGACCCAGTACTTC.

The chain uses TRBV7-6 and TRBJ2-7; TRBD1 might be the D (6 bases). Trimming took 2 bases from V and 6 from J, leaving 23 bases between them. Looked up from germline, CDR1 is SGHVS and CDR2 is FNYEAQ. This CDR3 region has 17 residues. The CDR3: CASSLLVAGAGEGEQYF. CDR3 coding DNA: TGTGCCAGCAGCTTATTGGTGGCAGGGGCCGGCGAGGGCGAGCAGTACTTC.

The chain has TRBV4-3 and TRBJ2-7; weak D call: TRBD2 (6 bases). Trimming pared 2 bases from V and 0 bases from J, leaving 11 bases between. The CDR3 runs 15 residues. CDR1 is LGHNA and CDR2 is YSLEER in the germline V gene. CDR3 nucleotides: TGCGCCAGCAGCCAATACCGGGACTCCTCCTACGAGCAGTACTTC. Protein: CASSQYRDSSYEQYF.

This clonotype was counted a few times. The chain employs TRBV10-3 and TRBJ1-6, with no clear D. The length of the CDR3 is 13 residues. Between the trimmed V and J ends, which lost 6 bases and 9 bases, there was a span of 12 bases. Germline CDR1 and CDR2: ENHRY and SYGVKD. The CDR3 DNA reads TGTGCCATCAGCCCGGATGTTGCTTCACCCCTCCACTTT. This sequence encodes CAISPDVASPLHF.